Following are 31 T cell receptor beta chains from one sample sequenced in a study of blood T cell repertoires in COVID-19. Sequencing was performed with immunoSEQ multiplex PCR; in TCRdb, only in-frame clones are kept and a portion is missing. Here the sample spans some 120,000 clones, 70% to 90% being singletons. The sequencing sample was made of peripheral blood. The receptors here all came from a woman aged 50 to 65 with acute or convalescent COVID-19.

The chain uses TRBV6-5 and TRBJ1-2; 8 bases fit TRBD1. Germline values: CDR1 MNHEY, CDR2 SVGAGI. V lost 8 bases to trimming and J lost 7 bases; unmatched junction nucleotides: 9. There are 13 residues in the CDR3. CDR3 amino acids: CASFQGALGGYTF. The CDR3 bases are TGTGCCAGCTTTCAGGGGGCTCTGGGTGGCTACACCTTC.

The genes are TRBV12-3 or TRBV12-4 and TRBJ1-2, with no clear D. The CDR3 spans 12 residues. V was pared by 3 bases and J by 6 bases, with 8 bases between. This chain's CDR3 is CASSFGLNGYTF. CDR3 nucleotide sequence: TGTGCCAGCAGTTTCGGGTTAAATGGCTACACCTTC.

The chain links TRBV10-3 to TRBJ2-2; possible D gene TRBD2, 6 bases. Trimming cost V 6 bases and J 0 bases, with 14 bases left between them. CDR3 length: 16 amino acids. Germline V gene data show CDR1 as ENHRY and CDR2 as SYGVKD. CDR3 region: CAIRNSSGANTGELFF. The CDR3 nucleotides are TGTGCCATCAGAAACAGTAGCGGTGCGAACACCGGGGAGCTGTTTTTT.

A word on this clone: A junction end diverges from the germline sequence, so it may reflect a read error. The gene calls are TRBV7-9 and TRBJ2-7; 10 positions agree with TRBD1. CDR1 is SEHNR, CDR2 FQNEAQ, per germline (reference sequence). The CDR3 extends over 16 amino acids. The CDR3 protein is CASSNPTGGASHEQYF. The CDR3 region has the DNA TGTGCCAGCAGCAACCCGACAGGGGGCGCCTCCCACGAGCAGTACTTC.

The chain has TRBV6-1 and TRBJ2-3; D gene ambiguous. Between the trimmed V and J ends, which lost 1 base and 2 bases, there was a span of 7 bases. Germline V gene lookup returns CDR1 MNHNS and CDR2 SASEGT. The CDR3 covers 14 residues. The CDR3 loop reads CASSEGGPTDTQYF. The CDR3 DNA reads as TGTGCCAGCAGTGAAGGCGGCCCCACAGATACGCAGTATTTT.

This clone was seen just once. The gene calls are TRBV5-6 and TRBJ1-4; D is unclear. Deletions cut 0 bases from V and 7 bases from J, with 7 bases between. The germline V gene has CDR1 SGHDT and CDR2 YYEEEE. The CDR3 spans 13 residues. The DNA for the CDR3 is TGTGCCAGCAGCTTGGGTGGGAGTGAAAAACTGTTTTTT. Protein sequence: CASSLGGSEKLFF.

The chain employs TRBV28 and TRBJ1-5, with TRBD1 matching over 10 bases. The CDR3 is 17 amino acids. Germline V gene lookup returns CDR1 MDHEN and CDR2 SYDVKM. V dropped 1 base and J dropped 0; count of bases not matched to a gene: 3. The CDR3 sequence: CASSLYGTGASNQPQHF. The CDR3, as DNA: TGTGCCAGCAGTTTATACGGGACAGGGGCTAGCAATCAGCCCCAGCATTTT.

The table lists this clone with a few counts. The chain combines TRBV12-3 or TRBV12-4 with TRBJ1-5; D unresolved. The CDR3 runs to 12 residues. Trimming cost V 1 base and J 5 bases, with 3 bases left between them. The CDR3 is CASSLGDQPQHF. Here the CDR3 DNA reads TGTGCCAGCAGTTTAGGCGATCAGCCCCAGCATTTT.

The rearrangement joins TRBV7-3 to TRBJ2-3; D not resolved. The CDR3 spans 14 residues. With 1 base removed from V and 4 bases from J, the gap between germline ends came to 9 bases. Germline lookup yields CDR1 SGHTA and CDR2 FQGTGA. The CDR3 loop reads CASSLSAQSDTQYF. The CDR3 nucleotides are TGTGCCAGCAGCTTAAGTGCCCAGTCAGATACGCAGTATTTT.

This chain joins TRBV3-1 (or the pseudogene TRBV3-2) and TRBJ1-1, with TRBD1 matching over 10 bases. V was clipped by 2 bases and J by 1 base; unmatched bases: 1. This CDR3 comprises 15 residues. In germline, CDR1 is LGHDT, CDR2 YNNKEL (reference sequence). The CDR3 loop reads CASSQRDRGNTEAFF. CDR3 DNA: TGTGCCAGCAGCCAAAGGGACAGGGGGAACACTGAAGCTTTCTTT.

This clone appeared a few times. V is TRBV18 and J is TRBJ2-7; weak D call: TRBD2 (6 bases). The CDR3 is 13 amino acids. Trimming removed 3 bases from V and 2 bases from J, with 8 bases in between. Germline values: CDR1 KGHSH, CDR2 LQKENI. The CDR3 sequence: CASSPGEAYEQYF. The CDR3 DNA follows: TGTGCCAGCTCACCGGGGGAGGCCTACGAGCAGTACTTC.

The CDR3 coding sequence is TGTGCCAGTACCCCCCGGACGGGGTCTGGGGCCAACGTCCTGACTTTC. It translates to CASTPRTGSGANVLTF. V is TRBV19 and J is TRBJ2-6; D perhaps matches TRBD2 (5 bases). Trimming left V 7 bases short and J 1 base short, with 14 bases between. Germline CDR1 and CDR2: LNHDA and SQIVND (reference sequence). The CDR3 runs 16 residues.

Details on this clone: Relative to the germline gene, one junction end is altered; a read error may explain this. This chain connects TRBV9 to TRBJ1-2; D is possibly TRBD1 (5 bases). Germline loops: CDR1 SGDLS, CDR2 YYNGEE. CDR3 length equals 18 residues. The CDR3 coding sequence is TGTGCCAGCAGCGCCCGTAGCCTCGACAGCAAAAACTTCTATGACTACACCTTC. Its protein is CASSARSLDSKNFYDYTF.

V gene TRBV5-1 combines with J gene TRBJ2-1, with a tentative D call TRBD2 (6 bases). CDR3 size: 15 residues. The V end lost 0 bases, the J end lost 12 bases, and 19 bases lay between the germline ends. CDR1 is SGHRS, CDR2 YFSETQ, per germline. CDR3 residues: CASSLDGTGPEWQFF. DNA for the CDR3: TGCGCCAGCAGCTTGGATGGGACTGGACCCGAGTGGCAGTTCTTC.

This clone was counted once. V gene TRBV4-2 combines with J gene TRBJ2-2; the D is unclear. V shed 0 bases and J shed 4 bases, with 9 bases lying between them. The CDR3 spans 15 residues. Germline loops: CDR1 LGHNA, CDR2 YNFKEQ. Here the CDR3 reads CASSQDLAATGELFF. In DNA, the CDR3 is TGTGCCAGCAGCCAAGATCTGGCGGCCACCGGGGAGCTGTTTTTT.

On this clone: Other DNA sequences within the sample encode an identical CDR3. The chain links TRBV29-1 to TRBJ1-1; D perhaps matches TRBD1 (5 bases). The CDR3 has 10 residues. CDR1 is SQVTM and CDR2 is ANQGSEA in the germline V gene. Trimming stripped 6 bases from V and 7 bases from J, with 9 bases between. This chain's CDR3 is CSVDTDEAFF. The CDR3 bases are TGCAGCGTGGACACTGATGAAGCTTTCTTT.

J is TRBJ1-5 and V is TRBV6-1; D possibly corresponds to TRBD1 (5 bases). Trimming pared 2 bases from V and 7 bases from J, leaving 15 bases between. The V gene's germline CDR1 is MNHNS and CDR2 SASEGT. CDR3 length: 15 residues. CDR3 sequence: CASSETMGGVQPQHF. The DNA of the CDR3 is TGTGCCAGCAGTGAAACCATGGGGGGGGTCCAGCCCCAGCATTTT.

CDR3 nucleotide sequence: TGTGCCAGCAGCCGGGACATTAACACTGAAGCTTTCTTT. Its translation: CASSRDINTEAFF. This rearrangement joins TRBV12-3 or TRBV12-4 to TRBJ1-1, with a weak D call TRBD1 (6 bases). The CDR3 runs to 13 residues. Trimming shortened V by 6 bases and J by 2 bases, and 10 bases separated the two germline ends.

The gene calls are TRBV18 and TRBJ2-1; 10 positions agree with TRBD1. The CDR3 totals 15 residues. The germline V gene has CDR1 KGHSH and CDR2 LQKENI. V was pared by 1 base and J by 5 bases, with 2 bases of the junction left unmatched. The CDR3 nucleotides read TGTGCCAGCTCACCACGAGGGACAGGGGACAATGAGCAGTTCTTC. Translating it yields CASSPRGTGDNEQFF.

J is TRBJ1-5 and V is TRBV7-8; TRBD1 agrees at 7 bases. Germline V gives CDR1 SGHVS, CDR2 FQNEAQ. CDR3 length equals 16 residues. V was clipped by 0 bases and J by 2 bases; unmatched bases: 4. Here the CDR3 DNA reads TGTGCCAGCAGCTTAGCCGCACAGGGGCGCAATCAGCCCCAGCATTTT. As protein: CASSLAAQGRNQPQHF.

The chain employs TRBV19 and TRBJ1-2; 7 nucleotides match TRBD1. Germline lookup yields CDR1 LNHDA and CDR2 SQIVND (reference sequence). V shed 6 bases, J shed 5 bases, and the junction held 9 bases outside the gene matches. The CDR3 runs to 14 residues. The CDR3 is CASSRPQGQYGYTF. CDR3 coding DNA: TGTGCCAGTAGCCGACCACAGGGGCAGTATGGCTACACCTTC.

This chain joins TRBV5-1 and TRBJ1-2; D remains ambiguous. CDR3 length equals 16 residues. CDR1 is SGHRS and CDR2 is YFSETQ in the germline V gene. Trimming left V 1 base short and J 0 bases short, with 13 bases between. This chain's CDR3 is CASSLSGGGANYGYTF. DNA of the CDR3: TGCGCCAGCAGCTTGAGTGGCGGAGGAGCTAACTATGGCTACACCTTC.

V is TRBV10-3 and J is TRBJ2-5, with TRBD2 matching 16 bases. CDR3 length equals 16 residues. V dropped 4 bases and J dropped 5; count of bases not matched to a gene: 4. The germline V gene encodes CDR1 ENHRY and CDR2 SYGVKD. The CDR3 loop is CAISAGTSGRGETQYF. CDR3 DNA sequence: TGTGCCATCAGTGCCGGGACTAGCGGGAGGGGGGAGACCCAGTACTTC.

The J gene is TRBJ2-5, the V gene TRBV27; TRBD2 matches 9 bases. V lost 6 bases, J lost 3 bases, and 5 bases stayed unmatched. Looked up from germline, CDR1 is MNHEY and CDR2 is SMNVEV (reference sequence). There are 14 residues in the CDR3. This CDR3 reads CASRVGLAEETQYF. CDR3 DNA: TGTGCCAGCAGAGTGGGACTAGCAGAAGAGACCCAGTACTTC.

The chain is built from TRBV6-5 and TRBJ1-2; 11 bases are shared with TRBD1. Germline V gene sequence: CDR1 MNHEY, CDR2 SVGAGI. V lost 6 bases to trimming and J lost 7 bases; unmatched junction nucleotides: 1. The CDR3 is 12 amino acids. This chain's CDR3 is CASRGQGGGYTF. The CDR3 DNA reads TGTGCCAGCAGGGGACAGGGGGGTGGCTACACCTTC.

The rearrangement uses TRBV2 and TRBJ2-2; 8 bases are shared with TRBD2. CDR1 and CDR2 (germline): SNHLY, FYNNEI. With 4 bases clipped from V and 7 bases from J, the junction kept 11 bases outside the gene matches. The CDR3 is made up of 16 amino acids. CDR3 coding DNA: TGTGCCAGCAGTGTTAAAGCGGGAGTATACAGCGGGGAGCTGTTTTTT. This translates into CASSVKAGVYSGELFF.

The chain employs TRBV6-5 and TRBJ2-2, with a possible D match to TRBD1 (5 bases). The germline CDR1 and CDR2 sequences are MNHEY and SVGAGI. The CDR3 loop spans 13 amino acids. The V end lost 7 bases, the J end lost 7 bases, and 13 bases lay between the germline ends. The CDR3 DNA follows: TGTGCCAGCACCCCGCAGGGCCACGGGGAGCTGTTTTTT. Its protein is CASTPQGHGELFF.

The chain carries TRBV9 and TRBJ2-3; TRBD2 matches at 9 bases. The CDR3 totals 15 residues. V shed 0 bases and J 6 bases; nucleotides not matched to a gene: 5. Germline CDR1 reads SGDLS; CDR2 reads YYNGEE. Here the CDR3 reads CASSVANGLADTQYF. The DNA for the CDR3 is TGTGCCAGCAGCGTAGCTAATGGACTAGCGGATACGCAGTATTTT.

CDR3 in amino acids: CASSSDRGDWGAFF. The CDR3 DNA reads as TGTGCCAGCAGCTCGGACAGGGGGGACTGGGGAGCTTTCTTT. J is TRBJ1-1 and V is TRBV5-4; 10 bases are a match to TRBD1. Germline CDR1 and CDR2: SGHNT and YYREEE (reference sequence). The CDR3 spans 14 residues. J was trimmed by 10 bases and V by 3 bases; bases with no gene match: 9.

The chain couples TRBV2 to TRBJ2-6, with TRBD1 as a possible D gene (6 bases). The CDR3 runs to 14 residues. Germline CDR1 reads SNHLY; CDR2 reads FYNNEI. The V end was cut by 5 bases, the J end by 1 base, with 6 bases between. In nucleotides, the CDR3 is TGTGCCAGCAGTACAGGGTCTGGGGCCAACGTCCTGACTTTC. It codes for CASSTGSGANVLTF. The variable domain in full, completed from reference TRBV2 and TRBJ2-6, reads EPEVTQTPSHQVTQMGQEVILRCVPISNHLYFYWYRQILGQKVEFLVSFYNNEISEKSEIFDDQFSVERPDGSNFTLKIRSTKLEDSAMYFCASSTGSGANVLTFGAGSRLTVL.

The V call is TRBV6-5, the J call TRBJ1-6; D might be TRBD1 (5 bases). CDR1 is MNHEY and CDR2 is SVGAGI in the germline V gene. V was shortened by 5 bases and J by 7 bases, with 15 bases between the two germline ends. The CDR3 length is 15 residues. The CDR3 region is CASSPAGHSNSPLHF. CDR3 DNA sequence: TGTGCCAGCAGTCCCGCTGGACACTCGAATTCACCCCTCCACTTT.